This record looks at one TCR beta chain sequence and its context. The CDR3 has 15 amino acids. Per germline, CDR1 LNHNV and CDR2 YYDKDF (reference sequence). V lost 4 bases, J lost 7 bases, and 8 bases stayed unmatched. Unique molecular identifiers featured in how the TCRbeta library was prepared. TCRdb independently ran MiXCR on the PCR reads; one entry per CDR3 protein. This sample has approximately 520,000 distinct CDR3 sequences; approximately 30% occur once, and the top ten carry 2% to 2.5%. This record belongs to a study of T-cell reconstitution after alpha-beta-depleted transplantation in children.

The sequences come from PBMCs from the stem cell graft donor, collected from the stem cell graft. This TCR was sampled from a human donor who donated a stem cell graft to a child with aplastic anemia. The chain joins TRBV15 to TRBJ1-3; 9 positions match TRBD1. The CDR3 sequence: CATSNRDRVDNTIYF. As DNA, the CDR3 is TGTGCCACCAGCAACCGGGACAGGGTGGACAACACCATATATTTT. The full variable domain, rest sourced from reference TRBV15 and TRBJ1-3, is DAMVIQNPRYQVTQFGKPVTLSCSQTLNHNVMYWYQQKSSQAPKLLFHYYDKDFNNEADTPDNFQSRRPNTSFCFLDIRSPGLGDTAMYLCATSNRDRVDNTIYFGEGSWLTVV.